Listed below are T cell receptor beta chains from one sample, sequenced in a study of graft-versus-host responses after intestinal transplantation. No antigen has been assigned to these receptors. Measured with immunoSEQ multiplex PCR; TCRdb has only the in-frame clones, and not every one. The data show some 110,000 clones, over 75% seen once. The sample here was unstimulated CD4+ T cells sorted from spleen or lymph node cells, taken before intestinal transplant. These receptors all come from a human donor who received an intestinal transplant. The CDR3 runs from the conserved cysteine through the conserved F or W.

CDR3 protein: CASSTLTPTGGKGSPLHF; V gene: TRBV19
CDR3 protein: CASKERQGSYEQYF; V gene: TRBV2
CDR3 protein: CASRHSSWASGYSSTDTQYF; V gene: TRBV28
CDR3 protein: CASSPRVGETQYF; V gene: TRBV5-6
CDR3 protein: CATSRGARQGGYTF; V gene: TRBV15
CDR3 protein: CASRGTSGYEQYF; V gene: TRBV7-2
CDR3 protein: CASSLAGGTTEAFF; V gene: TRBV7-2
CDR3 protein: CASSLSTGDDTQYF; V gene: TRBV5-1
CDR3 protein: CASSLARSRASPIYEQYF; V gene: TRBV7-8
CDR3 protein: CASSSGDRGAYEQYF; V gene: TRBV6-5
CDR3 protein: CASSATGDTGELFF; V gene: TRBV7-3
CDR3 protein: CASSRPGTGKTEAFF; V gene: TRBV28
CDR3 protein: CASSSNEGLGYGYTF; V gene: TRBV5-6
CDR3 protein: CASSPDRAGNTIYF; V gene: TRBV18
CDR3 protein: CASRPDLNTEAFF; V gene: TRBV6-1
CDR3 protein: CAWNRGGTAQNTEAFF; V gene: TRBV30
CDR3 protein: CASSAYHTDTQYF; V gene: TRBV9
CDR3 protein: CASSQPGQGAYSNQPQHF; V gene: TRBV28
CDR3 protein: CASSPPPGGHTEAFF; V gene: TRBV18
CDR3 protein: CASSPQGAILSTGNTIYF; V gene: TRBV4-3
CDR3 protein: CASSLAAGLTNTGELFF; V gene: TRBV5-1
CDR3 protein: CASSSGLAGVEQYF; V gene: TRBV7-9
CDR3 protein: CASSSGVTGEQFF; V gene: TRBV28
CDR3 protein: CASSVAGGLPDTQYF; V gene: TRBV9
CDR3 protein: CASSLAGTGGYEQYF; V gene: TRBV5-1
CDR3 protein: CVRSSGQFREKLFF; V gene: TRBV7-5
CDR3 protein: CASSPWTGDYGYTF; V gene: TRBV5-1
CDR3 protein: CAISSDNSNTEAFF; V gene: TRBV10-3
CDR3 protein: CASSAVRAGTGELFF; V gene: TRBV7-9
CDR3 protein: CASSLLLAAYNEQFF; V gene: TRBV7-3
CDR3 protein: CASSLVGVLTDTQYF; V gene: TRBV28